The 18 T cell receptor beta chains below all came from one sample that was sequenced in a study of blood T cell repertoires in COVID-19. The method was immunoSEQ multiplex PCR; TCRdb's version includes in-frame clones alone and lacks a portion of them. The profile shows approximately 200,000 clones, approximately 81% of them singletons. Input material: peripheral blood. The receptors come from a woman aged 80 or over with acute or convalescent COVID-19.

J is TRBJ1-6 and V is TRBV5-6, with 9 bases lining up with TRBD1. CDR3 length: 16 residues. Losses at the gene ends were 4 bases for V and 9 bases for J; bases not matched to a gene: 11. Germline CDR1 is SGHDT and CDR2 is YYEEEE. The CDR3 DNA reads TGTGCCAGCAGCAACTTCGGGACAGGGAGGGGTTCACCCCTCCACTTT. As protein: CASSNFGTGRGSPLHF.

V gene TRBV10-3 combines with J gene TRBJ1-5, with 8 bases aligning to TRBD1. After removal of 1 base from V and 5 bases from J, the junction contained 4 bases not matched to a gene. CDR1 and CDR2 from the germline V gene are ENHRY and SYGVKD. The CDR3 totals 15 residues. The CDR3 coding sequence is TGTGCCATCAGTGAGTTGGCAGGGGGCGATCAGCCCCAGCATTTT. It is translated as CAISELAGGDQPQHF.

The V call is TRBV7-2, the J call TRBJ2-3; the match to TRBD2 covers 8 bases. The germline gives CDR1 SGHTA, CDR2 FQGNSA. This CDR3 comprises 13 residues. Unmatched junction bases numbered 3, after V lost 5 bases and J lost 5 bases. CDR3 in DNA: TGTGCCAGCAGCGGTAGCGGGATAGATACGCAGTATTTT. It encodes CASSGSGIDTQYF.

This chain links TRBV30 with TRBJ2-1, with 16 nucleotides matching TRBD2. With 4 bases clipped from V and 12 bases from J, the junction kept 9 bases outside the gene matches. Germline V gives CDR1 GTSNPN, CDR2 SVGIG (reference sequence). The CDR3 loop spans 15 amino acids. The CDR3 loop reads CAWTPGTSGGAGQFF. The CDR3 DNA is TGTGCCTGGACCCCCGGGACTAGCGGGGGGGCGGGGCAGTTCTTC.

This chain connects TRBV6-2 or TRBV6-3 to TRBJ2-1; maybe TRBD1 (5 bases). Germline assignment: CDR1 MNHEY and CDR2 SVGEGT. The length of the CDR3 is 14 residues. V lost 3 bases and J 8 bases, leaving 14 bases between the germline ends. CDR3: CASSYDSRVDEQFF. CDR3 in DNA: TGTGCCAGCAGTTATGATAGCAGGGTCGATGAGCAGTTCTTC.

V is TRBV10-3 and J is TRBJ1-1, with no clear D. The V end lost 5 bases, the J end lost 1 base, and 8 bases lay between the germline ends. The CDR3 has 13 amino acids. Germline CDR1 is ENHRY and CDR2 is SYGVKD. The DNA of the CDR3 is TGTGCCATCAGTTCGACTGGGAACACTGAAGCTTTCTTT. Its protein is CAISSTGNTEAFF.

The rearrangement uses TRBV7-2 and TRBJ1-4; 8 bases fit TRBD1. Trimming cost V 3 bases and J 8 bases; bases outside gene matches: 2. The CDR3 contains 13 residues. Per the germline V gene, CDR1 is SGHTA and CDR2 is FQGNSA. CDR3 DNA sequence: TGTGCCAGCAGCTTGGACAGGGTAGAAAAACTGTTTTTT. This gives the protein CASSLDRVEKLFF.

The V gene is TRBV5-1, the J gene TRBJ2-7, with a weak D call TRBD2 (5 bases). V dropped 0 bases and J dropped 2 bases, with 9 bases sitting between them. The CDR3 has 14 amino acids. Germline V gives CDR1 SGHRS, CDR2 YFSETQ. This CDR3 reads CASSLAGIPYEQYF. The CDR3 DNA sequence: TGCGCCAGCAGCTTGGCGGGAATCCCCTACGAGCAGTACTTC.

The V gene is TRBV18, the J gene TRBJ1-4; TRBD1 aligns across 9 bases. V was clipped by 0 bases and J by 7 bases; unmatched bases: 12. Germline V gene sequence: CDR1 KGHSH, CDR2 LQKENI. The CDR3 spans 18 residues. The DNA of the CDR3 is TGTGCCAGCTCACCACCCGGGACAGGGATAAGGGGAAGTGAAAAACTGTTTTTT. Amino acid sequence: CASSPPGTGIRGSEKLFF.

The chain uses TRBV10-3 and TRBJ2-5; TRBD1 matches at 8 bases. The CDR3 is 13 residues long. Germline CDR1 and CDR2: ENHRY and SYGVKD. V lost 5 bases and J lost 5; bases outside the gene matches: 4. CDR3 region: CAISLQGEETQYF. The CDR3, as DNA: TGTGCCATCAGTTTACAGGGGGAGGAGACCCAGTACTTC.

This chain uses TRBV7-8 with TRBJ2-7; 7 nucleotides line up with TRBD2. Germline CDR1 SGHVS, CDR2 FQNEAQ. The CDR3 has 15 amino acids. The V gene end was trimmed by 3 bases and the J gene end by 3 bases; junction bases not matched to a gene: 8. Here the CDR3 DNA reads TGTGCCAGCAGCTTGGGGCTAGCGGTTGTCTACGAGCAGTACTTC. Translated: CASSLGLAVVYEQYF.

The gene calls are TRBV19 and TRBJ1-5, with D perhaps TRBD1 (6 bases). The ends were cut back, 6 bases at V and 0 bases at J, with 12 bases in the middle. The CDR3 is 15 residues long. CDR1 and CDR2 from the germline V gene are LNHDA and SQIVND (reference sequence). DNA for the CDR3: TGTGCCAGTAGCCCGGACAGCTATAGCAATCAGCCCCAGCATTTT. It specifies CASSPDSYSNQPQHF.

The chain links TRBV11-2 to TRBJ2-7; D remains unclear. Germline V gene lookup returns CDR1 SGHAT and CDR2 FQNNGV. V was pared by 4 bases and J by 2 bases, with 6 bases between. The CDR3 sequence is 12 residues long. CDR3 nucleotide sequence: TGTGCCAGCAGCTCCGACACCTACGAGCAGTACTTC. This translates into CASSSDTYEQYF.

This clone appeared a single time. V and J are TRBV5-4 and TRBJ2-1, with TRBD2 identical over 10 bases. V lost 4 bases, J lost 8 bases, and 15 bases stayed unmatched. CDR3 size: 17 residues. The germline CDR1 and CDR2 sequences are SGHNT and YYREEE (reference sequence). The chain's CDR3 is CASSLPVGAGGLDEQFF. CDR3 coding DNA: TGTGCCAGCAGCCTTCCAGTGGGAGCGGGAGGGCTTGATGAGCAGTTCTTC. The entire variable domain, with the rest obtained from reference TRBV5-4 and TRBJ2-1, is as follows: ETGVTQSPTHLIKTRGQQVTLRCSSQSGHNTVSWYQQALGQGPQFIFQYYREEENGRGNFPPRFSGLQFPNYSSELNVNALELDDSALYLCASSLPVGAGGLDEQFFGPGTRLTVL.

This sequence joins TRBV5-1 and TRBJ1-1, with 9 positions matching TRBD1. J lost 2 bases, V lost 2 bases, and 10 bases had no gene match. The V gene's germline CDR1 is SGHRS and CDR2 YFSETQ. This CDR3 has 17 amino acids. Here the CDR3 DNA reads TGCGCCAGCAGCTTTAGGACCGGGACAGGGACAAACACTGAAGCTTTCTTT. As protein: CASSFRTGTGTNTEAFF.

This clone came up a few times. In DNA, the CDR3 is TGTGCCACCAGTGATCCCCTAAGGGGGAGGGCCGATTTGTTGGCGACAGATACGCAGTATTTT. Residues: CATSDPLRGRADLLATDTQYF. The chain combines TRBV24-1 with TRBJ2-3; weak D call: TRBD2 (7 bases). Between the trimmed V and J ends, which lost 3 bases and 3 bases, there was a span of 30 bases. This CDR3 region has 21 residues. Germline CDR1 and CDR2: KGHDR and SFDVKD.

The V and J genes are TRBV9 and TRBJ1-5; the match to TRBD1 covers 9 bases. The CDR3 is 16 residues long. Germline CDR1 is SGDLS and CDR2 is YYNGEE. V gave up 3 bases and J gave up 6 bases; unmatched junction bases: 10. The CDR3 sequence: CASSGGTGSVSQPQHF. CDR3 in DNA: TGTGCCAGCAGCGGGGGGACAGGGTCGGTTTCTCAGCCCCAGCATTTT.

The chain carries TRBV15 and TRBJ2-7, with 10 bases fitting TRBD1. The CDR3 has 15 amino acids. Germline values: CDR1 LNHNV, CDR2 YYDKDF (reference sequence). J gave up 6 bases and V 0 bases, and 5 bases lay outside the gene matches. CDR3 nucleotide sequence: TGTGCCACCAGCAGAGATCCGGGACAGGGGTCCGAGCAGTACTTC. Protein product: CATSRDPGQGSEQYF.